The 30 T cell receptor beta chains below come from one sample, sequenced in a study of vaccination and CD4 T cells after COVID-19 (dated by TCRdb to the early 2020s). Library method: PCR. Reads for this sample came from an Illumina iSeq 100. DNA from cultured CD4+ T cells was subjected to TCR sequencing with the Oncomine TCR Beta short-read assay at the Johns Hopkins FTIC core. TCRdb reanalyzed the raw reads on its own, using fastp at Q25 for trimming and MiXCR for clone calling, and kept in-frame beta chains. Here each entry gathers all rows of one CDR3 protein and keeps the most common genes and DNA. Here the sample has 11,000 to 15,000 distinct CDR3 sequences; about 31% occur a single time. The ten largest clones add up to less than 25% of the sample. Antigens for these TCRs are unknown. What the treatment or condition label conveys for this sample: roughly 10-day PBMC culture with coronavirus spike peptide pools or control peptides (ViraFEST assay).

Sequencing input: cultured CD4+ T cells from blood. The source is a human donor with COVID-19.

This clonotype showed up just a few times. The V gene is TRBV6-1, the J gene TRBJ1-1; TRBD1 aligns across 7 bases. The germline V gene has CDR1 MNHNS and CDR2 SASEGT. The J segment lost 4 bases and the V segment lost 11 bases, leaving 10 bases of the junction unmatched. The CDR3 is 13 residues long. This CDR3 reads CAGQDRAATEAFF. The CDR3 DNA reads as TGTGCCGGGCAAGACAGGGCGGCCACTGAAGCTTTCTTT.

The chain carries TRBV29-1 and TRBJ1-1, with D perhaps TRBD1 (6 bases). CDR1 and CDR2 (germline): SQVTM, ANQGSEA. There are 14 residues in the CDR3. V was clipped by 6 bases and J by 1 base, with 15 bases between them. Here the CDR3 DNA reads TGCAGCGTCCTTGGGGGGGCAAGGAACACTGAAGCTTTCTTT. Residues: CSVLGGARNTEAFF. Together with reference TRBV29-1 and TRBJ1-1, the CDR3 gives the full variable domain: SAVISQKPSRDICQRGTSLTIQCQVDSQVTMMFWYRQQPGQSLTLIATANQGSEATYESGFVIDKFPISRPNLTFSTLTVSNMSPEDSSIYLCSVLGGARNTEAFFGQGTRLTVV.

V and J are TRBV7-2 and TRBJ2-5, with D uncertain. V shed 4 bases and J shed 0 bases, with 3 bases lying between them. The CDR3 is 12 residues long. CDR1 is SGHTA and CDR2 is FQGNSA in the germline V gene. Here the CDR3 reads CASSSNQETQYF. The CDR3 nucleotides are TGTGCCAGCAGCTCTAACCAAGAGACCCAGTACTTC.

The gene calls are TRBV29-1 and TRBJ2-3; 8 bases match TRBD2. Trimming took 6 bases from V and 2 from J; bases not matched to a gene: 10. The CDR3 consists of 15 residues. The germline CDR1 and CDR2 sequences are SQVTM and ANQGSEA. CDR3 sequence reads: CSVREAGVVTDTQYF. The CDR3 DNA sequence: TGCAGCGTGAGGGAAGCGGGGGTGGTCACAGATACGCAGTATTTT.

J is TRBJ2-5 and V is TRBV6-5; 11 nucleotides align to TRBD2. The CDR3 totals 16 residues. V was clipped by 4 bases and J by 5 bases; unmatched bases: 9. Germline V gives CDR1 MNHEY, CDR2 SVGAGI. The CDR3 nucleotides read TGTGCCAGCAGTTTTAGTAGCGGGGGGGTGGCGGAGACCCAGTACTTC. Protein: CASSFSSGGVAETQYF.

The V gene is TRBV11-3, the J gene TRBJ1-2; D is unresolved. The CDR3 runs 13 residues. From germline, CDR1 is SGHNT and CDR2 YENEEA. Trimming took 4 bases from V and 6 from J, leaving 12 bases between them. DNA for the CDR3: TGTGCCAGCAGCTCCCAAGGAATAGATGGCTACACCTTC. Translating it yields CASSSQGIDGYTF.

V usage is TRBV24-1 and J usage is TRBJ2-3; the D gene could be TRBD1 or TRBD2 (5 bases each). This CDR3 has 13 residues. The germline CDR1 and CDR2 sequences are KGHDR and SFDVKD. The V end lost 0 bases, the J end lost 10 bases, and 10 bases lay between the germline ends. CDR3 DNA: TGTGCCACCAGTGATTTGGGGGACGGGGCGCAGTATTTT. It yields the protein CATSDLGDGAQYF.

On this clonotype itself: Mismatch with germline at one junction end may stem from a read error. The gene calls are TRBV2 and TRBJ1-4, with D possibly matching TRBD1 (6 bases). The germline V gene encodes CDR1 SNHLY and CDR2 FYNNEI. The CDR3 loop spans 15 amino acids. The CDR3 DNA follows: TGTGTCAGCAGGCCTACAGGGACAACTAATGAAAAACTGTTTTTT. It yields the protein CVSRPTGTTNEKLFF.

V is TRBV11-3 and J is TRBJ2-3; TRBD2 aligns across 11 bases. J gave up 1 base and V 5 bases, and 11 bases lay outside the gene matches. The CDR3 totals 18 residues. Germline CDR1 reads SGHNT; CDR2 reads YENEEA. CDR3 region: CASSRRASGGRGTDTQYF. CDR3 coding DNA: TGTGCCAGCAGCCGAAGGGCTAGCGGGGGGCGCGGCACAGATACGCAGTATTTT.

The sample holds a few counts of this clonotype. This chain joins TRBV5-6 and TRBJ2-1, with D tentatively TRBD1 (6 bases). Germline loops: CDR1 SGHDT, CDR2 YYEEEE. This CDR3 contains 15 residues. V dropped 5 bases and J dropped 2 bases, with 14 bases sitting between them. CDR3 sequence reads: CASRPNRVPYNEQFF. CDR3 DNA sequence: TGTGCCAGCAGACCCAACAGGGTCCCCTACAATGAGCAGTTCTTC.

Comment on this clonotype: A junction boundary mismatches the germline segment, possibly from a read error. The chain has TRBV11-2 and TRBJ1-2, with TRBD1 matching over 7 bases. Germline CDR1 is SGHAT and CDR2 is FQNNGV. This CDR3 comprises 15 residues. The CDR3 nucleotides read TGCGCCAGCAGCCAAGCTGACAGGGCGGATGGAGGCTACACCTTC. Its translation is CASSQADRADGGYTF. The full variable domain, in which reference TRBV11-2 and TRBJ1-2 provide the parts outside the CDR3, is EAGVAQSPRYKIIEKRQSVAFWCNPISGHATLYWYQQILGQGPKLLIQFQNNGVVDDSQLPKDRFSAERLKGVDSTLKIQPAKLEDSAVYLCASSQADRADGGYTFGSGTRLTVV.

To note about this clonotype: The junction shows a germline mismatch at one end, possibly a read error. In DNA, the CDR3 is TGTGCCAGCAGTTACGGCCCAGGGGGCGGGGACTTC. It is translated as CASSYGPGGGDF. V gene TRBV6-5 combines with J gene TRBJ2-7, with 8 bases lining up with TRBD1. This CDR3 contains 12 residues. CDR1 is MNHEY, CDR2 SVGAGI, per germline.

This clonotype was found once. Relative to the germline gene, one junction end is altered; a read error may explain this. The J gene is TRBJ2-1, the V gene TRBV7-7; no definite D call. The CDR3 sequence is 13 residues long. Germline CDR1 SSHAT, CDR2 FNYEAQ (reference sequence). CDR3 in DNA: TGTGCTAGCAGCGCCGGCGAGTACAATGAGCAGTTCTTC. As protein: CASSAGEYNEQFF. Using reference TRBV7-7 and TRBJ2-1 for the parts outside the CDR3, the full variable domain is GAGVSQSPRYKVTKRGQDVTLRCDPISSHATLYWYQQALGQGPEFLTYFNYEAQPDKSGLPSDRFSAERPEGSISTLTIQRTEQRDSAMYRCASSAGEYNEQFFGPGTRLTVL.

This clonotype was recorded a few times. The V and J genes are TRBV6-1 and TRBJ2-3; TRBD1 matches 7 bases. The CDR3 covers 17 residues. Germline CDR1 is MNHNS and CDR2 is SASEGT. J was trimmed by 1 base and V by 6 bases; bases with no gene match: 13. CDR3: CASSLNAQGWGTDTQYF. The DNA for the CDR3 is TGTGCCAGCAGCTTAAATGCACAGGGGTGGGGCACAGATACGCAGTATTTT.

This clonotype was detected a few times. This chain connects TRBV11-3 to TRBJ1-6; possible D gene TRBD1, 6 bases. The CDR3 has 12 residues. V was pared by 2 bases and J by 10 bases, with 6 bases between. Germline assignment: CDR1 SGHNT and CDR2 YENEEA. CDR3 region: CASSLQGSPLHF. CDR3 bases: TGTGCCAGCAGCTTACAGGGGTCACCCCTCCACTTT.

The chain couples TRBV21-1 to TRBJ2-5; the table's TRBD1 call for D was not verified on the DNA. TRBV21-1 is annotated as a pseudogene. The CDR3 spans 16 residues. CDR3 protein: CASSKGPRGIQETQYF. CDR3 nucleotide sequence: TGTGCCAGCAGCAAAGGTCCGAGGGGTATCCAAGAGACCCAGTACTTC.

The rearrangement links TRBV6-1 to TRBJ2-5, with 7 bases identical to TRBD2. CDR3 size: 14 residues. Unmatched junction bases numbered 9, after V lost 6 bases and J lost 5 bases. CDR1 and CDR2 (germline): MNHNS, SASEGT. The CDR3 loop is CASRAGQGGETQYF. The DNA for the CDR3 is TGTGCCAGCAGGGCTGGCCAGGGAGGGGAGACCCAGTACTTC.

CDR3 nucleotide sequence: TGCAGTGCTAGCCCGACTAGCGGGGGGTCCTACGAGCAGTACTTC. Protein product: CSASPTSGGSYEQYF. The chain joins TRBV20-1 to TRBJ2-7; 13 bases fit TRBD2. The CDR3 length is 15 residues. The V and J ends lost 3 bases and 1 base, in that order; junction bases with no gene match: 3. Germline V gives CDR1 DFQATT, CDR2 SNEGSKA (reference sequence).

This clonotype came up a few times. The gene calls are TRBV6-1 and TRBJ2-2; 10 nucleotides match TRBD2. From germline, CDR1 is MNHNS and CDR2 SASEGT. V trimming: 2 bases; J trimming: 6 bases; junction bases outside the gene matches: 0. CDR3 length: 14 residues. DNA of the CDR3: TGTGCCAGCAGTGAACTAGCGGGGGCCGGGGAGCTGTTTTTT. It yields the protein CASSELAGAGELFF.

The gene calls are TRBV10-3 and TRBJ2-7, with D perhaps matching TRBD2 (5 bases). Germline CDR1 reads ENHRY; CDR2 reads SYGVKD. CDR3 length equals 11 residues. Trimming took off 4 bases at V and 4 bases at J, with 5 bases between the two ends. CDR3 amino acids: CAISGGYEQYF. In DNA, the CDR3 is TGTGCCATCAGTGGAGGGTACGAGCAGTACTTC.

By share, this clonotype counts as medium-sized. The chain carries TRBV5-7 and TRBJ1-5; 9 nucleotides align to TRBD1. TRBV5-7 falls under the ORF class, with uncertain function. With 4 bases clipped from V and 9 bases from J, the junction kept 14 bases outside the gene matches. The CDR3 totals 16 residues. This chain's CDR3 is CASSPNPTGGLWPQHF. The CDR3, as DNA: TGTGCCAGCAGCCCAAATCCAACAGGGGGCCTTTGGCCCCAGCATTTT.

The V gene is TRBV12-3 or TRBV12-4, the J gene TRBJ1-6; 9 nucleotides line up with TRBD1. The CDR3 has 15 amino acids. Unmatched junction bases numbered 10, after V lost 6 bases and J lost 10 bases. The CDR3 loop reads CASSLGGTGRSPLHF. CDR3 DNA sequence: TGTGCCAGCAGCCTAGGGGGGACAGGGAGGTCACCCCTCCACTTT.

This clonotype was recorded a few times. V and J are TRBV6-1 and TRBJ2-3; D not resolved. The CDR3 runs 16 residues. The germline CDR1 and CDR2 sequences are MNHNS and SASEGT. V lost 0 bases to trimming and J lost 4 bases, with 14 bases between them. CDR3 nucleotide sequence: TGTGCCAGCAGTGAAGCCAGCCCAACGGTGGCAGATACGCAGTATTTT. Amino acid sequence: CASSEASPTVADTQYF.

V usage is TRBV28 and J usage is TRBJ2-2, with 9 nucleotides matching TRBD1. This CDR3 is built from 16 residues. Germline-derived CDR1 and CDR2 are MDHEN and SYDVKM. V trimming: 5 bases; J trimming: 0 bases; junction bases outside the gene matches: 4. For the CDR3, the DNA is TGTGCCAGCAGTGCTACAGGGGGCGCGAACACCGGGGAGCTGTTTTTT. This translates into CASSATGGANTGELFF.

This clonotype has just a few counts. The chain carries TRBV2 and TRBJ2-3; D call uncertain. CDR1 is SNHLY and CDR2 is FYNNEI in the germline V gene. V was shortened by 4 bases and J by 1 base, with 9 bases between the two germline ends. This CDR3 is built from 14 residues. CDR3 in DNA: TGTGCCAGCAGTGGAAATTTGCGCACAGATACGCAGTATTTT. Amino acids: CASSGNLRTDTQYF.

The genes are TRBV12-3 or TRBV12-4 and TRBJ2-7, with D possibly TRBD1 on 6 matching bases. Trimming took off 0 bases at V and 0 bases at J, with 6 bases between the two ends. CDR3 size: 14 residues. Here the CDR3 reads CASSLADSSYEQYF. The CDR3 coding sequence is TGTGCCAGCAGTTTAGCGGACAGCTCCTACGAGCAGTACTTC.

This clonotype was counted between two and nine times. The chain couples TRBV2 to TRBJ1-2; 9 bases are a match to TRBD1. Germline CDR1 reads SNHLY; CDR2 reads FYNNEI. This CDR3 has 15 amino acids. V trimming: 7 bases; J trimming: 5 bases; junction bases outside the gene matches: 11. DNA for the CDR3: TGTGCCAGCACGGGGGTGGGACAGGGAAGGTATGGCTACACCTTC. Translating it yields CASTGVGQGRYGYTF.

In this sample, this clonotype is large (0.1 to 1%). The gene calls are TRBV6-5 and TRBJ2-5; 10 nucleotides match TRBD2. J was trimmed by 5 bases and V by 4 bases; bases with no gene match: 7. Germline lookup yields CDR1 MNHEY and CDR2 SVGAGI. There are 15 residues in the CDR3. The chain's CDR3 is CASSLSGGGGETQYF. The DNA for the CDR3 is TGTGCCAGCAGTTTAAGCGGGGGGGGAGGGGAGACCCAGTACTTC.

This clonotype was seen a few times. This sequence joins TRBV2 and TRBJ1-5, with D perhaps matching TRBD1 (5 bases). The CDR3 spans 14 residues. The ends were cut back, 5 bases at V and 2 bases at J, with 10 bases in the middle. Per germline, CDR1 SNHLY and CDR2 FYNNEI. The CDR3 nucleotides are TGTGCCAGCAGTCGCAGGGAGGGCAATCAGCCCCAGCATTTT. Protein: CASSRREGNQPQHF.

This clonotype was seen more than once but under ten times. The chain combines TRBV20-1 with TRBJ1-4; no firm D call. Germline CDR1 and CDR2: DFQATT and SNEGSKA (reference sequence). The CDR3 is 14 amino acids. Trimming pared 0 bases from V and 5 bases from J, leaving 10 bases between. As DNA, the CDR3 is TGCAGTGCTAGAGATCCTCCCGGGAATGAAAAACTGTTTTTT. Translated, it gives CSARDPPGNEKLFF.